The 14 T cell receptor beta chains below were found in one sample sequenced in a study of cytomegalovirus exposure and HLA in healthy donors. Primers included in the PCR were 60 Vbeta and 13 Jbeta primers. Here immunoSEQ multiplex PCR was the method, and the copy in TCRdb shows in-frame clones only, minus some. The sample lists some 180,000 clones; about 80% were seen once. Input material: PBMCs. The receptors were gathered from a woman in her thirties in good health and CMV-seronegative.

The V and J genes are TRBV6-5 and TRBJ2-1, with TRBD1 identical over 7 bases. Germline V gene data show CDR1 as MNHEY and CDR2 as SVGAGI. The CDR3 consists of 14 residues. V dropped 6 bases and J dropped 3; count of bases not matched to a gene: 5. In nucleotides, the CDR3 is TGTGCCAGCAGAACGGGACAGTACTACAATGAGCAGTTCTTC. Protein: CASRTGQYYNEQFF.

The chain carries TRBV19 and TRBJ2-7; D uncertain. From germline, CDR1 is LNHDA and CDR2 SQIVND (reference sequence). V was cut by 3 bases and J by 0 bases, with 6 bases left in between. The CDR3 contains 13 residues. The CDR3, as DNA: TGTGCCAGTAGTATTGACATCTCCTACGAGCAGTACTTC. Protein: CASSIDISYEQYF. Supplemented by reference TRBV19 and TRBJ2-7, the full variable domain reads DGGITQSPKYLFRKEGQNVTLSCEQNLNHDAMYWYRQDPGQGLRLIYYSQIVNDFQKGDIAEGYSVSREKKESFPLTVTSAQKNPTAFYLCASSIDISYEQYFGPGTRLTVT.

The chain combines TRBV6-4 with TRBJ1-5; possible D gene TRBD1, 6 bases. The CDR3 loop spans 15 amino acids. Trimming pared 3 bases from V and 6 bases from J, leaving 15 bases between. Germline V CDR1 and CDR2: MRHNA, SNTAGT. The CDR3 nucleotides read TGTGCCAGCAGTGAGGGGGCCGCTCGGGGTCAGCCCCAGCATTTT. It yields the protein CASSEGAARGQPQHF.

This CDR3 reads CASSQDRVAADTQYF. The CDR3 nucleotides are TGCGCCAGCAGCCAAGATCGCGTTGCCGCAGATACGCAGTATTTT. The gene calls are TRBV4-3 and TRBJ2-3, with D hard to call. The V gene lost 0 bases and the J gene lost 4 bases, with 11 bases spanning the gap. CDR1 and CDR2 (germline): LGHNA, YSLEER. The CDR3 runs to 15 residues.

V and J are TRBV6-5 and TRBJ1-6; weak D call: TRBD1 (5 bases). This CDR3 has 14 amino acids. The V gene's germline CDR1 is MNHEY and CDR2 SVGAGI. Trimming took 6 bases from V and 7 from J, leaving 13 bases between them. CDR3 in DNA: TGTGCCAGCAGAATAGACAGCGTCAATTCACCCCTCCACTTT. This translates into CASRIDSVNSPLHF.

The rearrangement uses TRBV5-8 and TRBJ2-5, with a possible D match to TRBD1 (5 bases). Germline values: CDR1 SGHTS, CDR2 YDEGEE. This CDR3 is built from 15 residues. The germline V and J ends were trimmed by 0 bases and 2 bases, with 11 bases remaining between them. CDR3 sequence reads: CASSLEGMIQETQYF. CDR3 sequence (DNA): TGTGCCAGCAGCTTGGAGGGGATGATACAAGAGACCCAGTACTTC.

This sequence joins TRBV15 and TRBJ1-5; 10 bases line up with TRBD1. The CDR3 sequence is 15 residues long. Germline V CDR1 and CDR2: LNHNV, YYDKDF (reference sequence). The J segment lost 7 bases and the V segment lost 4 bases, leaving 7 bases of the junction unmatched. The CDR3 DNA reads TGTGCCACCAGCAACAGACAGGGGGCAAGGCAGCCCCAGCATTTT. This gives the protein CATSNRQGARQPQHF.

The rearrangement links TRBV7-2 to TRBJ1-1, with D maybe TRBD1 (6 bases). This CDR3 has 14 amino acids. V was pared by 5 bases and J by 1 base, with 11 bases between. Germline CDR1 SGHTA, CDR2 FQGNSA. The CDR3: CASSTSTGNTEAFF. CDR3 sequence (DNA): TGTGCCAGCAGCACCTCGACAGGGAACACTGAAGCTTTCTTT.

This sequence joins TRBV4-3 and TRBJ1-4, with D uncertain. Looked up from germline, CDR1 is LGHNA and CDR2 is YSLEER. There are 15 residues in the CDR3. V gave up 0 bases and J gave up 5 bases, with 10 bases separating them. The CDR3 is CASSQERRANEKLFF. For the CDR3, the DNA is TGCGCCAGCAGCCAAGAGAGGCGGGCGAATGAAAAACTGTTTTTT.

V is TRBV29-1 and J is TRBJ1-2; D is unresolved. V lost 2 bases, J lost 5 bases, and 6 bases lay in between. Germline lookup yields CDR1 SQVTM and CDR2 ANQGSEA. This CDR3 contains 11 residues. This chain's CDR3 is CSVEQVYGYTF. As DNA, the CDR3 is TGCAGCGTTGAACAGGTGTATGGCTACACCTTC.

V usage is TRBV4-3 and J usage is TRBJ2-2; D remains ambiguous. Germline-derived CDR1 and CDR2 are LGHNA and YSLEER. The length of the CDR3 is 16 residues. V dropped 1 base and J dropped 1 base, with 10 bases sitting between them. DNA for the CDR3: TGCGCCAGCAGCCAAGTAACAGTTCTGAACACCGGGGAGCTGTTTTTT. This translates into CASSQVTVLNTGELFF.

The chain recombines TRBV13 with TRBJ2-3, with unresolved D. This CDR3 contains 12 residues. CDR1 is PRHDT, CDR2 FYEKMQ, per germline (reference sequence). The germline V and J ends were trimmed by 5 bases and 1 base, with 4 bases remaining between them. The CDR3 protein is CASSGGTDTQYF. The CDR3, as DNA: TGTGCCAGCAGCGGAGGCACAGATACGCAGTATTTT.

This clone was seen more than once but under ten times. The chain is built from TRBV7-3 and TRBJ1-1; D may be TRBD1 (5 bases). In germline, CDR1 is SGHTA, CDR2 FQGTGA. V lost 5 bases and J 0 bases, leaving 7 bases between the germline ends. The CDR3 is 13 amino acids. CDR3 bases: TGTGCCAGCAGCATAGGGGTGAACACTGAAGCTTTCTTT. Translation gives CASSIGVNTEAFF.

This chain joins TRBV29-1 and TRBJ2-2; 7 positions agree with TRBD1. This CDR3 has 13 amino acids. The V segment lost 4 bases and the J segment 3 bases; nucleotides outside the gene matches: 2. Germline CDR1 is SQVTM and CDR2 is ANQGSEA. In nucleotides, the CDR3 is TGCAGCGTTGTTGGGACAGACACCGGGGAGCTGTTTTTT. As protein: CSVVGTDTGELFF.